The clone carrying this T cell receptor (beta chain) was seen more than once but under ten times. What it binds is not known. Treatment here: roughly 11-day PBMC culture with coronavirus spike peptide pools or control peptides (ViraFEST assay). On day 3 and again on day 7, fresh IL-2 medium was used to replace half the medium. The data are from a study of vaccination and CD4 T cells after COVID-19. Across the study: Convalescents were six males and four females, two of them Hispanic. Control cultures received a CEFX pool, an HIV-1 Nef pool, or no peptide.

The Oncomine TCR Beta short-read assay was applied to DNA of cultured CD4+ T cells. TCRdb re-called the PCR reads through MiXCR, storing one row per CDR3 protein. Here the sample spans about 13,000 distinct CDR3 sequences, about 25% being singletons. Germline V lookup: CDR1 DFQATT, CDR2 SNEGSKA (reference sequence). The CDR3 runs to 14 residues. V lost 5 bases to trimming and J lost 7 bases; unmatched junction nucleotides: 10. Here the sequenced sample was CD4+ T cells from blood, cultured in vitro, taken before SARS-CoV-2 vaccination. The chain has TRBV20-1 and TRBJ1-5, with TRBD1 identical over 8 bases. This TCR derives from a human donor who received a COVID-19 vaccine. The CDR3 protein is CSAGKDRESQPQHF. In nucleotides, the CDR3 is TGCAGTGCTGGTAAGGACAGGGAATCCCAGCCCCAGCATTTT.